This T cell receptor (beta chain) was captured by sequencing in a study of blood T cell repertoires in COVID-19. Study-level background: Sites in the United States, Italy and Spain provided acute and convalescent COVID-19 samples.

This clone was detected ten times or more. The method was immunoSEQ multiplex PCR; TCRdb's version includes in-frame clones alone and lacks a portion of them. The data contain more than 300,000 clones, around 83% of them singletons. The receptor was derived from a woman between 45 and 65 years old with acute or convalescent COVID-19. The specimen sequenced was peripheral blood.

The CDR3 bases are TGTGCCAGCAGCTTGGTACAGGGTGTACAGTACGTC. This gives the protein CASSLVQGVQYV. The chain employs TRBV5-6 and TRBJ2-7; the D gene is possibly TRBD1 (6 bases). CDR3 size: 12 residues. Germline-derived CDR1 and CDR2 are SGHDT and YYEEEE. Trimming left V 0 bases short and J 10 bases short, with 11 bases between.